Following are 13 T cell receptor beta chains from one sample sequenced in a study of blood T cells in healthy people across ages. Combining a sample-barcoded 5' primer with a J-beta primer mix, a second PCR ran for about 6 to 11 cycles. TCRdb itself ran the 5' RACE reads through MiXCR, one entry per CDR3 protein. This table has roughly 1,000,000 distinct CDR3 sequences, less than 25% appearing once. These sequences were also reported in another study, on T cells of mothers and their children.

What was sequenced was blood. The source is a girl under 10 years old in good health.

V usage is TRBV7-3 and J usage is TRBJ2-5; D may correspond to TRBD1 or TRBD2 (7 bases each). Trimming pared 4 bases from V and 5 bases from J, leaving 20 bases between. CDR1 is SGHTA, CDR2 FQGTGA, per germline. This CDR3 contains 16 residues. The CDR3 DNA sequence: TGTGCCAGCAGCTGGGTGGGAGGGGGCGCCTCGGAGACCCAGTACTTC. This sequence encodes CASSWVGGGASETQYF.

This chain joins TRBV20-1 and TRBJ2-5; D is unresolved. Gene TRBJ2-7 matches the end of the DNA better, so the J call may be wrong. Germline values: CDR1 DFQATT, CDR2 SNEGSKA (reference sequence). CDR3 length: 15 amino acids. The CDR3 DNA reads as TGCAGTGCTAGAGACCCATCAATTCTGGCAGACGAGCAGTACTTC. This sequence encodes CSARDPSILADEQYF.

This clonotype was recorded a few times. J is TRBJ1-5 and V is TRBV9; D uncertain. The CDR3 is 15 residues long. V was cut by 0 bases and J by 0 bases, with 7 bases left in between. Germline CDR1 reads SGDLS; CDR2 reads YYNGEE. In DNA form, the CDR3 reads TGTGCCAGCAGCGTAGGACCCGATAGCAATCAGCCCCAGCATTTT. This encodes CASSVGPDSNQPQHF.

About this clonotype: It may be a read error: a sequence one base away is much more abundant. V and J are TRBV5-1 and TRBJ2-5; 7 nucleotides agree with TRBD1. The V and J ends lost 4 bases and 4 bases, in that order; junction bases with no gene match: 7. Germline V gene sequence: CDR1 SGHRS, CDR2 YFSETQ. The CDR3 sequence is 14 residues long. The CDR3 coding sequence is TGCGCCAGCAGCCCAACAGGGGTCCGAGAGACCCAGTACTTC. Protein sequence: CASSPTGVRETQYF.

J is TRBJ1-1 and V is TRBV29-1, with 7 bases matching TRBD1. Per germline, CDR1 SQVTM and CDR2 ANQGSEA. The J segment lost 4 bases and the V segment lost 1 base, leaving 0 bases of the junction unmatched. There are 12 residues in the CDR3. This CDR3 reads CSVEGQGTEAFF. For the CDR3, the DNA is TGCAGCGTTGAAGGACAGGGCACTGAAGCTTTCTTT.

This clonotype was found a few times. J is TRBJ1-1 and V is TRBV10-3; 8 nucleotides agree with TRBD1. V lost 3 bases, J lost 8 bases, and 8 bases stayed unmatched. Germline V gives CDR1 ENHRY, CDR2 SYGVKD. This CDR3 has 14 residues. The CDR3 region is CAISDNVGTGEAFF. CDR3 DNA sequence: TGTGCCATCAGTGATAACGTTGGGACAGGAGAAGCTTTCTTT.

This clonotype has more than one count but fewer than ten. The J gene is TRBJ2-5, the V gene TRBV28; 11 positions match TRBD2. TRBJ2-1 matches the DNA end more closely, so the J call is doubtful. CDR1 is MDHEN and CDR2 is SYDVKM in the germline V gene. The CDR3 contains 19 residues. CDR3 sequence: CASSPLDPSTSGSEDEQFF. As DNA, the CDR3 is TGTGCCAGCAGTCCCCTTGACCCCTCTACTAGCGGGAGTGAAGATGAGCAGTTCTTC.

V is TRBV28 and J is TRBJ2-1; TRBD1 aligns across 8 bases. The J call could be wrong; TRBJ2-7 is a better fit for the DNA end. Germline V gene data show CDR1 as MDHEN and CDR2 as SYDVKM. The CDR3 runs to 14 residues. The CDR3 here is CASRRQGSSHEQYF. CDR3 in DNA: TGTGCCAGCAGAAGACAGGGGAGTTCCCACGAGCAGTACTTC.

V usage is TRBV6-5 and J usage is TRBJ1-5; D unclear. CDR1 MNHEY and CDR2 SVGAGI come from the germline V gene. With 0 bases removed from V and 6 bases from J, the gap between germline ends came to 12 bases. This CDR3 contains 15 residues. Here the CDR3 reads CASSYSGASGQPQHF. In nucleotides, the CDR3 is TGTGCCAGCAGTTACTCGGGAGCTAGCGGTCAGCCCCAGCATTTT.

This clonotype was seen more than once but under ten times. The chain recombines TRBV2 with TRBJ2-7, with D uncertain. The CDR3 contains 12 residues. V lost 4 bases and J 5 bases, leaving 9 bases between the germline ends. Per the germline V gene, CDR1 is SNHLY and CDR2 is FYNNEI. CDR3 DNA: TGTGCCAGCAGTGTCTTGACGAACGAGCAGTACTTC. Encoded protein: CASSVLTNEQYF.

The rearrangement joins TRBV4-1 to TRBJ2-1, with 8 positions matching TRBD1. Germline values: CDR1 MGHRA, CDR2 YSYEKL. V shed 4 bases, J shed 5 bases, and the junction held 7 bases outside the gene matches. CDR3 length equals 15 residues. CDR3 protein: CASSLGQGSHNEQFF. As DNA, the CDR3 is TGCGCCAGCAGCCTTGGACAGGGTTCCCACAATGAGCAGTTCTTC.

This chain's CDR3 is CASSSSGGHSYEQYF. The DNA of the CDR3 is TGTGCCAGCAGTTCCTCAGGCGGCCATTCCTACGAGCAGTACTTC. The rearrangement uses TRBV28 and TRBJ2-7, with no clear D. Germline-derived CDR1 and CDR2 are MDHEN and SYDVKM. The CDR3 extends over 15 amino acids. V lost 4 bases and J lost 1, with 14 bases in between.

This clonotype has only a few counts. The V and J genes are TRBV12-3 or TRBV12-4 and TRBJ2-6; D is unclear. V was shortened by 4 bases and J by 0 bases, with 10 bases between the two germline ends. The CDR3 spans 16 residues. The CDR3 spells CASSYRYRSGANVLTF. CDR3 nucleotides: TGTGCCAGCAGTTACAGATACCGCTCTGGGGCCAACGTCCTGACTTTC.